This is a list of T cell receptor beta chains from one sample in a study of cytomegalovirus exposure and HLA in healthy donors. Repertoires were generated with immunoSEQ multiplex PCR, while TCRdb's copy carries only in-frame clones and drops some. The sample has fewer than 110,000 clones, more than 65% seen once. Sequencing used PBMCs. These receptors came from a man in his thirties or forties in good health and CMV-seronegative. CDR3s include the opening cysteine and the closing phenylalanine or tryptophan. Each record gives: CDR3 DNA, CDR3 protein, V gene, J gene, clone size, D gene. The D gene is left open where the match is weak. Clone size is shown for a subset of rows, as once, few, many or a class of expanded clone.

cdr3_nt: TGCAGCGCGGACGACAGGATAGCCGGGGAGCTGTTTTTT
cdr3_aa: CSADDRIAGELFF
v_call: TRBV29-1
j_call: TRBJ2-2
clone_size: few
d_call: .

cdr3_nt: TGTGCCAGCAGCTTGGATCCAGCGGGGGTCACCGGGGAGCTGTTTTTT
cdr3_aa: CASSLDPAGVTGELFF
v_call: TRBV5-4
j_call: TRBJ2-2
clone_size: few
d_call: TRBD2

cdr3_nt: TGCGCCAGCAGCCGCGGGACTAGCGGAGGCACCGGGGAGCTGTTTTTT
cdr3_aa: CASSRGTSGGTGELFF
v_call: TRBV4-1
j_call: TRBJ2-2
clone_size: .
d_call: TRBD2

cdr3_nt: TGTGCCAGCAGCCAAGGTGACAGGGGGTCCGGGGAGCTGTTTTTT
cdr3_aa: CASSQGDRGSGELFF
v_call: TRBV4-2
j_call: TRBJ2-2
clone_size: .
d_call: TRBD1

cdr3_nt: TGTGCCAGCAGCTTAGCGAGGCAGAACCCTTATGGCTACACCTTC
cdr3_aa: CASSLARQNPYGYTF
v_call: TRBV7-8
j_call: TRBJ1-2
clone_size: .
d_call: .

cdr3_nt: TGTGCCAGTAGTAGCGGTTTCGAGCAGTACTTC
cdr3_aa: CASSSGFEQYF
v_call: TRBV19
j_call: TRBJ2-7
clone_size: .
d_call: .

cdr3_nt: TGTGCCAGCAGCTTGCAAGCGGGGGCCTACAATGAGCAGTTCTTC
cdr3_aa: CASSLQAGAYNEQFF
v_call: TRBV5-6
j_call: TRBJ2-1
clone_size: .
d_call: TRBD2

cdr3_nt: TGCAGCGCTTTAGCGGGCAGGGAGACCCAGTACTTC
cdr3_aa: CSALAGRETQYF
v_call: TRBV29-1
j_call: TRBJ2-5
clone_size: once
d_call: TRBD2

cdr3_nt: TGTGCCAGCCAACAGGGGGTCGTCTCCGCACCCCTCCACTTT
cdr3_aa: CASQQGVVSAPLHF
v_call: TRBV6-5
j_call: TRBJ1-6
clone_size: .
d_call: TRBD1

cdr3_nt: TGTGCCTGGAGTATGGGACAGCCGGGCTACACCTTC
cdr3_aa: CAWSMGQPGYTF
v_call: TRBV30
j_call: TRBJ1-2
clone_size: .
d_call: TRBD1

cdr3_nt: TGTGCCAGCAGCTTATACGGGGTTTCCGAGCAGTACTTC
cdr3_aa: CASSLYGVSEQYF
v_call: TRBV5-6
j_call: TRBJ2-7
clone_size: .
d_call: .

cdr3_nt: TGTGCCAGCAGCCCCGACGGCGGAGAGACCCAGTACTTC
cdr3_aa: CASSPDGGETQYF
v_call: TRBV13
j_call: TRBJ2-5
clone_size: .
d_call: .

cdr3_nt: TGTGCCAGCACCCCGACGGGGGTCTCACCCCTCCACTTT
cdr3_aa: CASTPTGVSPLHF
v_call: TRBV7-2
j_call: TRBJ1-6
clone_size: .
d_call: .

cdr3_nt: TGTGCCAGTAGTAACAGGGTCAAAGGGGGCTACACCTTC
cdr3_aa: CASSNRVKGGYTF
v_call: TRBV19
j_call: TRBJ1-2
clone_size: .
d_call: .

cdr3_nt: TGTGCCAGCAGTTACTCGGCAGGGGCTGCGACGGGCGAGCAGTACTTC
cdr3_aa: CASSYSAGAATGEQYF
v_call: TRBV6-5
j_call: TRBJ2-7
clone_size: .
d_call: .

cdr3_nt: TGTGCCATCAGTGACCCTACAGGGGGCGATGGCTACACCTTC
cdr3_aa: CAISDPTGGDGYTF
v_call: TRBV10-3
j_call: TRBJ1-2
clone_size: .
d_call: TRBD1

cdr3_nt: TGTGCCAGCTCACCAGGCCCCGCTAACTATGGCTACACCTTC
cdr3_aa: CASSPGPANYGYTF
v_call: TRBV18
j_call: TRBJ1-2
clone_size: .
d_call: .

cdr3_nt: TGTGCCAGCAGCTTAATTCCGACACAGGGGAACTATGGCTACACCTTC
cdr3_aa: CASSLIPTQGNYGYTF
v_call: TRBV7-9
j_call: TRBJ1-2
clone_size: .
d_call: TRBD1

cdr3_nt: TGCGCCAGCAGCTCCGGGACAGGGCCTTCTGGGGCCAACGTCCTGACTTTC
cdr3_aa: CASSSGTGPSGANVLTF
v_call: TRBV5-1
j_call: TRBJ2-6
clone_size: many
d_call: TRBD1

cdr3_nt: TGCGCCAGCAGCCATGGACAGGCGGGAAACGAGCAGTACTTC
cdr3_aa: CASSHGQAGNEQYF
v_call: TRBV4-1
j_call: TRBJ2-7
clone_size: .
d_call: .

cdr3_nt: TGCGCCAGCAGCCAAGGTCTAGCGGGGATTGCAGATACGCAGTATTTT
cdr3_aa: CASSQGLAGIADTQYF
v_call: TRBV4-1
j_call: TRBJ2-3
clone_size: .
d_call: TRBD2

cdr3_nt: TGTGCCTCCGGACAGGGCTACGAGACCCAGTACTTC
cdr3_aa: CASGQGYETQYF
v_call: TRBV30
j_call: TRBJ2-5
clone_size: .
d_call: TRBD1

cdr3_nt: TGTGCCAGCAGCTCTAACTATGGCTACACCTTC
cdr3_aa: CASSSNYGYTF
v_call: TRBV6-5
j_call: TRBJ1-2
clone_size: .
d_call: .